This T cell receptor (beta chain) was captured by sequencing in a study of cytomegalovirus exposure and HLA in healthy donors (dated by TCRdb to 2016 to 2017). About the full investigation: According to an earlier analysis of around 600 of the donors, about 190 million T cells yielded 120 million or so unique TCR beta sequences and around 280 Gb of sequence data. Of the roughly 420 genotyped donors, over 80% were placed in the genetic ancestry cluster associated with self-reported Caucasian donors. Roughly 5 DR-DQ haplotypes were handled as single units for association and clustering, since linkage in the cohort was strong. An earlier analysis of fewer than 700 of the donors applied high-throughput TCR beta sequencing to assess whether each TCR beta V gene segment acted as functional or pseudogenic. To study patterns of TCR occurrence, a later analysis re-analyzed previously published TCR beta repertoires from 700 or so donors and added high-resolution HLA genotyping. HLA typing covered class I and class II loci at four-digit resolution. Alongside the repertoire data, information on donor age, sex, ethnicity and CMV serostatus was compiled. The study aimed to test whether signatures of past pathogen exposure could be identified by cataloging public T cell receptors. On average, about 240,000 unique TCR beta nucleotide sequences were sequenced per donor among about 400 genotyped donors of the cohort, with roughly 18% of those sequences being non-productive. To predict cytomegalovirus infection status, the study combined high-throughput TCR immunosequencing, statistical association of individual TCRs with disease status, and machine learning. An early release covering over 500 HLA-typed donors comprised about 310 gigabases of sequencing data and approximately 80 million unique TCR sequences. Genome-wide SNP genotypes for about 65% of the roughly 670 donors were used in a later genetic analysis, which treated that subset as a discovery cohort. In addition to the first cohort of hundreds of subjects, a separate validation cohort of 120 different subjects was used. Rather than drawing on any new phenotypic data, the later analysis identified candidate immune exposures from TCR beta sequences and the way those sequences occurred across donors. Using immunosequencing, the study profiled T cell repertoires from 500 to 800 subjects and related those repertoires to cytomegalovirus serostatus. Every discovery cohort repertoire had been produced on one sequencing platform. Typing coverage varied by locus: roughly 620-640 donors for A, B, C, DRB1 and DQB1; about 520 for DQA1; approximately 570 for DPA1; roughly 450 for DPB1. Beyond this particular receptor, the publication reports: For the cohort, immune exposure information was limited to CMV serostatus. A later analysis found that TCR association rates varied across HLA loci, with DRB1 alleles showing the most associated TCRs and HLA-C alleles the fewest. Presence/absence analyses assumed roughly uniform sequencing depth across donors, an assumption that may not hold. When HLA alleles, especially DR and DQ, strongly co-occurred, attributing TCR associations to individual alleles was difficult. Because some donors lacked HLA typing at each locus, the association tests relied only on the typed subset. The study listed 150 to 200 TCR beta chains as associated with cytomegalovirus. Correlated functional status among segregating V segments might be attributable to linkage disequilibrium, but an unknown experimental factor could not be ruled out. Some IMGT-functional V segments, including TRBV6-2 and TRBV6-3, could not be distinguished by the 87-base-pair reads and were therefore excluded. A cluster of highly shared sequence variants was judged likely to be a technical artifact of the sequencing pipeline. In both the original and validation cohorts, the classifier was reported to diagnose cytomegalovirus status with high specificity and sensitivity. In a later analysis, HLA-associated TCR beta chains showed more clonal expansion and lower generation probabilities than non-associated chains that were equally common. At a false discovery rate of 0.05, a later analysis linked 15,000 to 20,000 TCR beta sequences to specific HLA alleles. A further reported finding was that TCR beta sequences accurately predicted the HLA-A and HLA-B alleles for most subjects in the first cohort. According to the authors, the approach could potentially be generalized to other disease states and immunological phenotypes. Compared with the approximately 720-donor mean, donors in an Asian-associated ancestry cluster had fewer N-insertions in productive TCRs, according to a later genetic analysis. This cohort had only TCR beta chains sequenced, and the lack of alpha or paired-chain data limited which features could be detected. In vitro tests confirmed that a few of the cytomegalovirus-associated TCR beta chains recognize cytomegalovirus antigens. V-gene and J-gene trimming of TCR beta chains was associated with a missense DCLRE1C variant in a later genetic analysis, and the association was replicated in an independent cohort. An earlier analysis of approximately 540 of the donors showed that most TCR beta V segments appeared in productive rearrangements either about 87% or about 30% of the time, which broadly matched IMGT annotations. Most CMV-associated TCR beta chains appeared to be HLA-restricted in a later analysis, and the HLA associations seemed to be driven largely by CMV exposure. Because counts were too low, 15 to 20 rarely observed V segments, including chromosome 9 orphons, were left out of the earlier analysis of roughly 600 of the donors. According to a later analysis, parvovirus B19, influenza, CMV and Epstein-Barr virus appeared linked to several top co-occurrence clusters. Most TCR sequences were seen in very few donors, while some public TCRs were found in many individuals.

A word on this clone: What this receptor recognizes is not known. Per-base quality was not reported, and no clone a single base away is much larger than it.

The germline V gene (reference sequence) gives CDR1 as LNHDA and CDR2 as SQIVND. Trimmed from V: 10 bases; trimmed from J: 5 bases; junction bases lacking a gene match: 8. The CDR3 goes from the cysteine to the phenylalanine over 14 residues. The sequence is cut down to CDR3 DNA, 42 bases in frame from base 1. The library was generated by the immunoSEQ multiplex PCR assay. For the multiplex PCR, a mixture combining 60 forward primers for TCR Vbeta segments and 13 reverse primers for TCR Jbeta segments was used. The CDR3 region of rearranged TCR beta genes was amplified from genomic DNA with a multiplex PCR assay. The amplified TCR beta libraries were sequenced on the Illumina HiSeq System as 87-base-pair reads. The paper's data handling went like this. A later analysis counted about 80 million unique TCR beta chains across the 690 or so repertoires, and around 9.9 million of these chains were shared by at least two donors. Raw reads were error-corrected and collapsed into unique sequences with a nearest-neighbor algorithm that merged closely related sequences to remove PCR and sequencing errors. CDR3 sequences were aligned to IMGT reference sequences to assign V, D and J gene segments. For a sequence to be retained, at least a six-nucleotide match to both a V gene segment and a J gene segment was required. Rearrangements were classified as productive when the CDR3 lacked stop codons and remained in frame with V and J, and all other rearrangements were classified as non-productive. Following IMGT convention, CDR3 was defined as the stretch from the second conserved V-encoded cysteine to the conserved J-encoded phenylalanine. The earlier analysis of some 550 of the donors excluded any sequence lacking an unambiguous match to a single V gene segment. An earlier analysis of under 750 of the donors called V segments functional above 56.7% productive rearrangements and segregating when the between-donor standard deviation exceeded 5%. A statistical classification framework was built to diagnose cytomegalovirus status from the catalog of TCR beta chain sequences. V and J gene assignment, in a later analysis, came from comparing TCR nucleotide sequences with IMGT/GENE-DB human TR gene sequences. In a later analysis, CDR3 sequences and most-parsimonious VDJ recombination scenarios were assigned using the TCRdist pipeline. In a later analysis, each TCR beta chain was defined by its CDR3 amino acid sequence together with its V-gene family, and reads without a unique V-gene family were excluded. In a later analysis, approximately 590 highly shared, low-generation-probability nucleotide sequences were removed to address suspected cross-contamination and a sequencing artifact. In a later analysis, a clonal expansion index for each public chain was calculated from normalized within-repertoire ranks of inferred template counts. Generation probabilities in a later analysis came from a VDJ recombination model fitted to out-of-frame rearrangements, and those results were checked against IGoR. A later analysis scored TCR-TCR, TCR-HLA and TCR-CMV co-occurrence with hypergeometric tests, applying a repertoire-size bias correction to TCR pairs. False discovery rates were estimated in a later analysis by permuting HLA or CMV assignments 20 times. In a later analysis, co-occurring TCRs were grouped using DBSCAN, with TCRdist sequence similarity added in when clustering inside HLA-allele-positive subsets. Repertoires with fewer than 30,000 or more than 120,000 public chains were left out of co-occurrence clustering, as were a few repertoires with anomalous nucleotide sharing. In TCRdb, the immuneACCESS table is reduced to in-frame sequences with V and J assigned. These tables do not hold every clone; where another copy was compared, an unresolved V gene accounts for under half, and the others remain unexplained. V and J calls and clone size are copied from that table; D and trimming were computed from the DNA. Across this sample there are about 120,000 clones, with over 65% seen only once. 2% to 3% of the sample goes to the ten largest clones.

The cohort was made up of approximately 700 healthy bone marrow donors. All cohort members were sampled while nominally healthy, although unrecorded immune exposures were likely present. The donor tested CMV seronegative and was one of the 352 seronegative cohort members. Each donor provided a peripheral blood sample, and peripheral blood mononuclear cells were used for TCR beta sequencing. The Qiagen DNeasy Blood Extraction Kit was used to extract genomic DNA from the blood cell samples. This sequence originates from a female donor in good health and CMV-seronegative. The chain employs TRBV19 and TRBJ2-2; TRBD1 lines up with 9 middle nucleotides. The material sequenced was PBMCs. The nucleotide sequence is TGTGCCACCCAGACAGGGGGGTGGACCGGGGAGCTGTTTTTT. This sequence encodes CATQTGGWTGELFF.